This T cell receptor beta chain was documented in a study of molecular identifiers for immune sequencing clone quantification listed by TCRdb under 2018. At the level of the whole study: For a replicate experiment, RNA from 20,000 or 100,000 naive CD8 T cells was divided into five aliquots, and four of the five aliquots were sequenced. The study was a methods study using CD8 T cells to benchmark molecular-identifier clustering-based TCR repertoire sequencing (MIDCIRS) and TCR RNA copy counting. Broader findings and caveats from the paper: Modeling indicated around 2.7 TCR RNA copies recovered per cell, compared with about ten by digital PCR, which implies a capture efficiency of approximately 30%. When barcode sub-clustering was not used, chimeric consensus sequences inflated TCR diversity, with chimeras reaching as high as 47%. In CMV-specific effector cells, over 98% of molecules were held by clones above 20 RNA copies, whereas under 1% of molecules were held by such clones in naive cells. The naive libraries included spiked-in Jurkat TCR RNA (10 copies' worth), and this RNA is not part of the donor repertoire. Highly expanded clone sizes could be underestimated because identical TCR molecules may share a barcode. Spiked-in Jurkat TCR RNA equivalent to a single cell was reported to be detectable even among more than 900,000 naive CD8 T cells.

Libraries of naive CD8 T cells were generated from approximately 20,000 to 1,000,000 sorted cells, with 10%, 30% or 50% of the purified RNA used. Naive CD8 T cells, defined as CD8+CD4-CCR7+CD45RA+, were FACS-sorted into RLT Plus buffer on a BD FACSAria II. To test detection sensitivity, Jurkat RNA equivalent to approximately nine TCR copies was spiked into samples of about 17,000-1,100,000 naive CD8 T cells. Enrichment of CD8 T cells was performed with RosetteSep CD8+ T Cell Enrichment Cocktail and Ficoll-Paque, after which ACK red cell lysis was carried out. Between the V and J ends, shortened by 5 bases and 6 bases respectively, the junction contains 17 bases. The CDR3, cysteine through phenylalanine, is 15 amino acids long. The read is trimmed to its CDR3 DNA, 45 bases read in frame from base 1. To prepare the library, PCR was applied. TCRdb lists the instrument as Illumina HiSeq 4000. Bulk TCR libraries were prepared as previously described, using TCR primers listed in Table S5. Total RNA was purified with the Qiagen AllPrep DNA/RNA kit. Before any analysis, reads coming from multiple sequencing runs of the same library were combined into one pool. As for how the authors treated the data: Only reads with exact TCR constant sequence were kept, trimmed to 150 nt, and grouped by their 12-nt molecular barcodes. Reads inside each barcode group were sub-clustered using a 15% Levenshtein threshold, and a quality-weighted consensus sequence was constructed for each RNA molecule. Non-functional sequences were excluded, and lower-count sequences lying one edit away from another sequence were also excluded. Based on fitting two negative binomial distributions, any barcode sub-cluster with under 20% of the maximum read count was discarded. Using fastp at Q25 and MiXCR, TCRdb reprocessed the public reads and kept productive beta chains. Rows are unified per CDR3 protein, each entry keeping the most common DNA and genes. The V and J calls and clone size come from TCRdb's table, not from the authors' own analysis. The sample table records over 600,000 distinct CDR3 sequences; less than 20% of these occur just once. The ten largest clones capture around 0.9% of the sample.

The sample holds many counts of this clonotype. No cognate antigen has been identified for it. No qualities accompany the bases; no much larger clone lies one base away. The sequence links TRBV12-3 or TRBV12-4 to TRBJ1-5, with no reliable assignment of the D segment. The source is a human donor in good health. Some libraries in this study had Jurkat cell RNA spiked in. Material: naive CD8+ T cells from blood, with Jurkat cell RNA spiked in. The cell subset or site tag for this specimen amounts to: FACS-sorted CD8+CD4-CCR7+CD45RA+ naive T cells. This receptor has the CDR3 CASSPPSLGGQPQHF. The nucleotide sequence reads as follows: TGTGCCAGCAGTCCACCCTCACTGGGCGGTCAGCCCCAGCATTTT.